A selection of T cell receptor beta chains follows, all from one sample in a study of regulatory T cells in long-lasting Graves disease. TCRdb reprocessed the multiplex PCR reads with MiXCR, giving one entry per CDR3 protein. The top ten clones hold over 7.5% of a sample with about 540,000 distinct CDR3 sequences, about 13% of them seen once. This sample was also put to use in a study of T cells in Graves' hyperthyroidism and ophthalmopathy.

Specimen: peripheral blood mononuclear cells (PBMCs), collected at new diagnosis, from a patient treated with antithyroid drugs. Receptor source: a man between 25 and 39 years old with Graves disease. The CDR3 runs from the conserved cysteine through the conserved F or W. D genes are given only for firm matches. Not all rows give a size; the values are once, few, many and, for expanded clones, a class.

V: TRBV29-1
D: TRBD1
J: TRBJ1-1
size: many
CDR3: CSAPGQRGTEAFF
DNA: TGCAGCGCCCCGGGACAGCGTGGCACTGAAGCTTTCTTT

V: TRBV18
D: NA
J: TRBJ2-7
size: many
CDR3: CASSPYSDEQYF
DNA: TGTGCCAGCTCACCCTACAGCGACGAGCAGTACTTC

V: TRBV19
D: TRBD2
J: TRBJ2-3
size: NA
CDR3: CASSIIAGELADTQYF
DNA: TGTGCCAGTAGTATCATAGCGGGAGAACTAGCAGATACGCAGTATTTT

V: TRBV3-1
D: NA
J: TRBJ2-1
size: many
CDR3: CASNEGLLSYNEQFF
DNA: TGTGCCAGCAACGAAGGACTCCTATCCTACAATGAGCAGTTCTTC

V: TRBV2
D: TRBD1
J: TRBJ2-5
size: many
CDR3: CASSAPDRGQETQYF
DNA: TGTGCCAGCAGTGCTCCGGACAGGGGGCAAGAGACCCAGTACTTC

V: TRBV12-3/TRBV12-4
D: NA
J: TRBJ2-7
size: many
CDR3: CASSLVGGSYEQYF
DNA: TGTGCCAGCAGTTTAGTAGGGGGGTCCTACGAGCAGTACTTC

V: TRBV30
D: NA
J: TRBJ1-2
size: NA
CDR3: CAWSDGVLNYGYTF
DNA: TGTGCCTGGAGTGACGGGGTCCTCAACTATGGCTACACCTTC

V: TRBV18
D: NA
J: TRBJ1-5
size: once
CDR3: CASSPLPGVNGNQPQHF
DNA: TGTGCCAGCTCACCACTTCCGGGGGTTAATGGCAATCAGCCCCAGCATTTT

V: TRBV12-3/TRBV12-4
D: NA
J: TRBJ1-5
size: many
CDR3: CASSLRQVGKPQHF
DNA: TGTGCCAGCAGTCTCCGACAGGTCGGAAAGCCCCAGCATTTT

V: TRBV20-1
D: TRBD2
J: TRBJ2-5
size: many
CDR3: CSAPSFPRLAGGIGTQYF
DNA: TGCAGTGCGCCCTCCTTCCCGCGACTAGCGGGAGGAATAGGGACCCAGTACTTC

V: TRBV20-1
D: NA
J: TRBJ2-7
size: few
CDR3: CSASPRALYEQYF
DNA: TGCAGTGCTAGTCCCCGGGCCCTCTACGAGCAGTACTTC

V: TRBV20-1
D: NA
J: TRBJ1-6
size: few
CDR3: CSAREAVVYNSPLHF
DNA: TGCAGTGCTAGAGAAGCGGTAGTCTATAATTCACCCCTCCACTTT

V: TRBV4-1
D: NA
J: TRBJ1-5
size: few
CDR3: CASSQGGAGVPHQPQHF
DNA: TGCGCCAGCAGCCAAGGGGGGGCCGGGGTACCCCATCAGCCCCAGCATTTT

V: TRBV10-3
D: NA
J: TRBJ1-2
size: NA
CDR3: CAIGGVGEEGYTF
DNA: TGTGCCATTGGTGGGGTAGGGGAGGAAGGCTACACCTTC

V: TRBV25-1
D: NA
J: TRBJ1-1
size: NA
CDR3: CASSEVGENTEAFF
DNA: TGTGCCAGCAGTGAGGTAGGAGAGAACACTGAAGCTTTCTTT

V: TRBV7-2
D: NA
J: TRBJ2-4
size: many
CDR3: CASSLEGLLAKNIQYF
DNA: TGTGCCAGCAGCTTAGAGGGGCTTCTAGCCAAAAACATTCAGTACTTC

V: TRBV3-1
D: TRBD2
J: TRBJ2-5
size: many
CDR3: CASSQDLAGGRETQYF
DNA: TGTGCCAGCAGCCAAGATCTAGCGGGAGGACGGGAGACCCAGTACTTC

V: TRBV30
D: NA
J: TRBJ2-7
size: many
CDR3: CAWKGQSYEQYF
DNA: TGTGCCTGGAAAGGGCAGTCCTACGAGCAGTACTTC

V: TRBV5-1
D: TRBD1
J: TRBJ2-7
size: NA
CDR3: CASSLGQAAYEQYF
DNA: TGCGCCAGCAGCTTAGGACAGGCGGCCTACGAGCAGTACTTC

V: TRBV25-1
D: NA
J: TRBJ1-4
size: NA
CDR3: CASRVRGFEKLFF
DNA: TGTGCCAGCAGGGTCAGGGGATTTGAAAAACTGTTTTTT

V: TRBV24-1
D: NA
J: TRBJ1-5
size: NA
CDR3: CATSDAPRGTSNQPQHF
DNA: TGTGCCACCAGTGATGCCCCCCGGGGGACTAGCAATCAGCCCCAGCATTTT

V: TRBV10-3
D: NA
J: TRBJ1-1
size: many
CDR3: CATLVRTEAFF
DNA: TGTGCCACCCTCGTACGCACTGAAGCTTTCTTT